The next 27 T cell receptor beta chains were all read from a single sample in a study of breast tumors, draining lymph nodes, adjacent tissues. The lymph nodes were axillary draining lymph nodes from breast cancer patients. MiXCR, applied by TCRdb to the multiplex PCR reads, yields one record per CDR3 protein. The sample has 170,000 or so distinct CDR3 sequences, around a third seen once; the top ten hold 3.5% to 4.5%. The sample taken for sequencing was axillary lymph node tissue. These TCRs come from a female donor with breast cancer. Some clones in this sample may be carry-over from other donors' samples.

This clonotype has a count of ten or more. V usage is TRBV12-5 and J usage is TRBJ1-2; 9 nucleotides align to TRBD1. Trimming at V came to 2 bases and at J to 5 bases, leaving 6 bases not matched to a gene. This CDR3 has 15 residues. Germline V gene data show CDR1 as LGHNT and CDR2 as FRNRAP. The CDR3: CASGLWDRATYGYTF. The CDR3 DNA reads TGTGCTAGTGGTTTGTGGGACAGGGCAACTTATGGCTACACCTTC.

This clonotype was seen at least ten times. CDR3 in amino acids: CASSSDRGNSPLHF. CDR3 DNA sequence: TGTGCCAGCTCCTCCGACAGGGGAAATTCACCCCTCCACTTT. The V and J genes are TRBV18 and TRBJ1-6; TRBD1 agrees at 8 bases. Trimming took 6 bases from V and 7 from J; bases not matched to a gene: 5. From germline, CDR1 is KGHSH and CDR2 LQKENI. This CDR3 has 14 residues.

On this clonotype itself: A read error may be the cause here, since a much bigger clone is one base away. This chain connects TRBV6-2 or TRBV6-3 to TRBJ2-3; no reliable D call. The ends were cut back, 5 bases at V and 4 bases at J, with 13 bases in the middle. The CDR3 is 14 residues long. CDR1 is MNHEY and CDR2 is SVGEGT in the germline V gene. The CDR3 DNA sequence: TGTGCCAGCAGTCACAGTGGGTTACCAGATACGCAGTATTTT. Its translation: CASSHSGLPDTQYF.

On this clonotype: It may be a read error: a sequence one base away is much more abundant. J is TRBJ1-6 and V is TRBV27; no clear D. The germline CDR1 and CDR2 sequences are MNHEY and SMNVEV (reference sequence). The length of the CDR3 is 14 residues. The V end was cut by 8 bases, the J end by 6 bases, with 14 bases between. Here the CDR3 reads CASGTLSPNSPLHF. The CDR3 nucleotides are TGTGCCAGCGGTACCCTCAGTCCTAATTCACCCCTCCACTTT.

This clonotype is a singleton in its sample. V is TRBV25-1 and J is TRBJ1-1, with no clear D. Deletions cut 5 bases from V and 4 bases from J, with 11 bases between. The CDR3 extends over 13 amino acids. CDR1 and CDR2 (germline): MGHDK, SYGVNS. This CDR3 is CASSTIGGTEAFF. CDR3 DNA sequence: TGTGCCAGCAGTACTATAGGCGGCACTGAAGCTTTCTTT. Based on the CDR3 plus reference TRBV25-1 and TRBJ1-1, the full variable domain is EADIYQTPRYLVIGTGKKITLECSQTMGHDKMYWYQQDPGMELHLIHYSYGVNSTEKGDLSSESTVSRIRTEHFPLTLESARPSHTSQYLCASSTIGGTEAFFGQGTRLTVV.

The table lists this clonotype with many counts. The chain carries TRBV14 and TRBJ2-2, with D uncertain. The CDR3 extends over 14 amino acids. CDR1 is SGHDN and CDR2 is FVKESK in the germline V gene. Trimming pared 1 base from V and 6 bases from J, leaving 9 bases between. DNA for the CDR3: TGTGCCAGCAGCCAAGCCCCGCCGGCCGGGGAGCTGTTTTTT. Protein sequence: CASSQAPPAGELFF. Using reference TRBV14 and TRBJ2-2 for the parts outside the CDR3, the full variable domain is EAGVTQFPSHSVIEKGQTVTLRCDPISGHDNLYWYRRVMGKEIKFLLHFVKESKQDESGMPNNRFLAERTGGTYSTLKVQPAELEDSGVYFCASSQAPPAGELFFGEGSRLTVL.

About this clonotype: One base away lies a much larger clone, so this may be a sequencing read error. The V and J genes are TRBV6-5 and TRBJ2-7; TRBD2 matches at 7 bases. Germline loops: CDR1 MNHEY, CDR2 SVGAGI. With 5 bases clipped from V and 3 bases from J, the junction kept 13 bases outside the gene matches. The CDR3 has 16 amino acids. As DNA, the CDR3 is TGTGCCAGCAGTGCACTAGCGAGAGGTCGTCGCTACGAGCAGTACTTC. Translated: CASSALARGRRYEQYF.

This clonotype has ten or more counts. One end of the junction fails to match germline, which may point to a read error. The chain uses TRBV7-7 and TRBJ2-7, with D perhaps TRBD2 (5 bases). The CDR3 totals 14 residues. Germline V gives CDR1 SSHAT, CDR2 FNYEAQ (reference sequence). The CDR3 DNA is TGTGCTAGCAGCTTAGCGCTAACGGGATCCGAGCAGTACTTC. Translation: CASSLALTGSEQYF.

The rearrangement links TRBV10-2 to TRBJ2-7; 8 nucleotides match TRBD1. Germline CDR1 WSHSY, CDR2 SAAADI. Trimming cost V 7 bases and J 5 bases; bases outside gene matches: 7. This CDR3 is 13 amino acids long. The CDR3 region has the DNA TGCGCCAGCACCGCGGACAGGGAAGACGAGCAGTACTTC. Translating it yields CASTADREDEQYF.

The chain links TRBV5-5 to TRBJ1-1, with TRBD1 matching over 8 bases. The J segment lost 11 bases and the V segment lost 6 bases, leaving 9 bases of the junction unmatched. The germline V gene encodes CDR1 SGHKS and CDR2 YYEKEE (reference sequence). The CDR3 spans 12 residues. As DNA, the CDR3 is TGTGCCAGCACCCGGACAGGGCAGACGGCTTTCTTT. Protein product: CASTRTGQTAFF.

This chain uses TRBV25-1 with TRBJ1-1; D unresolved. The ends were cut back, 0 bases at V and 4 bases at J, with 12 bases in the middle. This CDR3 region has 15 residues. Looked up from germline, CDR1 is MGHDK and CDR2 is SYGVNS. The DNA of the CDR3 is TGTGCCAGCAGTGAATATTTCGTTGGCATCACTGAAGCTTTCTTT. This codes for CASSEYFVGITEAFF. The full variable domain, with the rest looked up from reference TRBV25-1 and TRBJ1-1, is EADIYQTPRYLVIGTGKKITLECSQTMGHDKMYWYQQDPGMELHLIHYSYGVNSTEKGDLSSESTVSRIRTEHFPLTLESARPSHTSQYLCASSEYFVGITEAFFGQGTRLTVV.

This clonotype was observed many times. The chain joins TRBV9 to TRBJ2-7; 7 bases agree with TRBD1. CDR1 is SGDLS, CDR2 YYNGEE, per germline. The CDR3 length is 13 residues. After removal of 3 bases from V and 6 bases from J, the junction contained 6 bases not matched to a gene. The CDR3 DNA reads as TGTGCCAGCAGCGCCACAGGGGTGGGCGAGCAGTACTTC. Its protein product is CASSATGVGEQYF.

This clonotype occurred many times. The V gene is TRBV4-1, the J gene TRBJ2-2; a possible D gene is TRBD1 (5 bases). This CDR3 comprises 15 residues. Germline CDR1 and CDR2: MGHRA and YSYEKL. V lost 1 base to trimming and J lost 7 bases, with 13 bases between them. The CDR3 is CASSQVLGQGGELFF. CDR3 in DNA: TGCGCCAGCAGCCAAGTCCTGGGGCAAGGCGGGGAGCTGTTTTTT.

This clonotype was observed at least ten times. V usage is TRBV4-1 and J usage is TRBJ2-7; TRBD2 matches 16 bases. CDR3 length: 16 residues. Looked up from germline, CDR1 is MGHRA and CDR2 is YSYEKL. The V and J ends lost 5 bases and 4 bases, in that order; junction bases with no gene match: 5. CDR3: CASSSGTSGRGYEQYF. In DNA, the CDR3 is TGCGCCAGCAGCTCTGGGACTAGCGGGAGGGGATACGAGCAGTACTTC.

J is TRBJ1-2 and V is TRBV19; D may be TRBD1 (6 bases). CDR3 length equals 12 residues. Per the germline V gene, CDR1 is LNHDA and CDR2 is SQIVND (reference sequence). V was trimmed by 7 bases and J by 3 bases, leaving 9 bases between them. In DNA form, the CDR3 reads TGTGCCAGTAATTCAGGGGACTATGGCTACACCTTC. Translating gives CASNSGDYGYTF.

V usage is TRBV2 and J usage is TRBJ1-1; maybe TRBD1 (6 bases). CDR1 and CDR2 (germline): SNHLY, FYNNEI. V dropped 4 bases and J dropped 13 bases, with 19 bases sitting between them. This CDR3 has 13 residues. CDR3 protein: CASSVSSGVNGFF. CDR3 in DNA: TGTGCCAGCAGTGTGTCTTCAGGGGTGAACGGTTTCTTT. The variable domain in full, completed from reference TRBV2 and TRBJ1-1, reads EPEVTQTPSHQVTQMGQEVILRCVPISNHLYFYWYRQILGQKVEFLVSFYNNEISEKSEIFDDQFSVERPDGSNFTLKIRSTKLEDSAMYFCASSVSSGVNGFFGQGTRLTVV.

This clonotype was observed many times. The genes are TRBV20-1 and TRBJ2-3; 8 bases are shared with TRBD1. Germline values: CDR1 DFQATT, CDR2 SNEGSKA (reference sequence). V lost 2 bases to trimming and J lost 5 bases; unmatched junction nucleotides: 9. CDR3 length: 15 residues. CDR3 DNA sequence: TGCAGTGCTAGATCAACAGGGGGAGGAATAGATACGCAGTATTTT. Its protein product is CSARSTGGGIDTQYF.

This clonotype was seen at least ten times. This chain links TRBV12-3 or TRBV12-4 with TRBJ1-3; unclear D gene. The CDR3 is 11 residues long. Trimming left V 3 bases short and J 9 bases short, with 6 bases between. DNA for the CDR3: TGTGCCAGCAGTTTTCGAGCCACCATATATTTT. As protein: CASSFRATIYF.

V is TRBV15 and J is TRBJ2-7; 14 bases line up with TRBD2. The CDR3 covers 17 residues. Germline V CDR1 and CDR2: LNHNV, YYDKDF (reference sequence). After removal of 3 bases from V and 4 bases from J, the junction contained 8 bases not matched to a gene. This CDR3 is CATSSRGTSGSFYEQYF. In nucleotides, the CDR3 is TGTGCCACCAGCAGTAGAGGGACTAGCGGGAGTTTTTACGAGCAGTACTTC.

The CDR3 bases are TGCGCCAGCAGCCAGGGTTCCGGGGGTTGGACAGATACGCAGTATTTT. Protein sequence: CASSQGSGGWTDTQYF. This sequence joins TRBV4-1 and TRBJ2-3; D is possibly TRBD2 (6 bases). This CDR3 region has 16 residues. Trimming cost V 3 bases and J 3 bases, with 16 bases left between them. Germline CDR1 reads MGHRA; CDR2 reads YSYEKL.

This clonotype was recorded at least ten times. The chain uses TRBV19 and TRBJ1-5; no definite D call. V was cut by 4 bases and J by 5 bases, with 12 bases left in between. CDR1 is LNHDA and CDR2 is SQIVND in the germline V gene (reference sequence). The CDR3 sequence is 14 residues long. The CDR3 DNA reads as TGTGCCAGTAGTAGTTGGCAGAGATATCAGCCCCAGCATTTT. Protein sequence: CASSSWQRYQPQHF.

Notes on this clonotype: The junction differs from germline at one of its ends, possibly a read error. This CDR3 reads CASSRRGAEGEKLLF. In DNA, the CDR3 is TGCGCCAGCAGCCGGCGGGGGGCGGAGGGTGAAAAACTGCTTTTT. V usage is TRBV4-1 and J usage is TRBJ1-4; TRBD1 is a possible D gene (6 bases). This CDR3 has 15 amino acids. Germline V gene data show CDR1 as MGHRA and CDR2 as YSYEKL.

This clonotype was counted many times. This sequence joins TRBV20-1 and TRBJ2-7; weak D call: TRBD2 (5 bases). This CDR3 has 14 residues. CDR1 and CDR2 from the germline V gene are DFQATT and SNEGSKA (reference sequence). Trimming took 1 base from V and 7 from J, leaving 17 bases between them. The chain's CDR3 is CSARAGSSAGEQYF. The CDR3 nucleotides are TGCAGTGCTAGAGCGGGGAGCTCCGCCGGGGAGCAGTACTTC.

A remark on this clonotype: A much larger clone differs by one base, so this may be a read error. The chain joins TRBV19 to TRBJ2-7, with D possibly matching TRBD1 (5 bases). The CDR3 sequence is 15 residues long. Germline CDR1 LNHDA, CDR2 SQIVND (reference sequence). For the CDR3, the DNA is TGTGCCTGTAGTATATTCCCCCGACAGCCCTACGAGCAGTACTTC. As protein: CACSIFPRQPYEQYF.

There are many counts of this clonotype. J is TRBJ2-3 and V is TRBV6-5; D might be TRBD2 (6 bases). With 0 bases removed from V and 10 bases from J, the gap between germline ends came to 8 bases. Germline CDR1 is MNHEY and CDR2 is SVGAGI. CDR3 size: 12 residues. The CDR3 loop is CASSYSGDSQYF. DNA of the CDR3: TGTGCCAGCAGTTACTCCGGGGACTCGCAGTATTTT.

As concerns this clonotype: Given a much more abundant clone one base away, this may be a read error. The chain joins TRBV9 to TRBJ2-7; the match to TRBD2 covers 7 bases. Germline CDR1 is SGDLS and CDR2 is YYNGEE. CDR3 length: 14 amino acids. This CDR3 is CASSVREGSYEQSF. The CDR3 DNA sequence: TGTGCCAGCAGCGTAAGGGAGGGGTCCTACGAGCAGTCCTTC.

This clonotype was found a few times. A read error may be the cause here, since a much bigger clone is one base away. V gene TRBV11-3 combines with J gene TRBJ2-7; D ambiguous. The V gene's germline CDR1 is SGHNT and CDR2 YENEEA. The CDR3 contains 13 residues. Trimming removed 8 bases from V and 6 bases from J, with 17 bases in between. In DNA form, the CDR3 reads TGTGCCAGCTCAGAAGGGCGTTTGGCCGAGCAGTACTTC. It codes for CASSEGRLAEQYF. The entire variable domain, with the rest obtained from reference TRBV11-3 and TRBJ2-7, is as follows: EAGVVQSPRYKIIEKKQPVAFWCNPISGHNTLYWYLQNLGQGPELLIRYENEEAVDDSQLPKDRFSAERLKGVDSTLKIQPAELGDSAVYLCASSEGRLAEQYFGPGTRLTVT.